The T cell receptor (beta chain) under discussion was sequenced for a study of PD-1 blockade in classical Hodgkin lymphoma. Repertoires were generated with immunoSEQ multiplex PCR, while TCRdb's copy carries only in-frame clones and drops some. Among 5,000 to 6,000 clones listed, 82% were seen once. The V and J ends lost 0 bases and 6 bases respectively, with 13 bases between them. This CDR3 contains 15 residues. CDR1 and CDR2 from the germline V gene are SGHDT and YYEEEE. Each patient relapsed following autologous stem cell transplantation, and prior brentuximab vedotin exposure differed. Thawed PBMCs were the source of CD8+ T cells, obtained through magnetic negative selection.

The chain links TRBV5-6 to TRBJ1-5, with D possibly being TRBD1 (5 bases). The sample here was CD8+ T cells from blood, taken at baseline. The TCR sequence derives from a human donor with classical Hodgkin lymphoma. The CDR3 region has the DNA TGTGCCAGCAGCTTGGGTACGGGACTAACTCAGCCCCAGCATTTT. As protein: CASSLGTGLTQPQHF.